What follows is one TCR beta chain and its context. Some clones are missing from TCRdb's copy, which holds only in-frame ones; the method was immunoSEQ multiplex PCR. The table has approximately 500,000 clones, approximately 89% seen once. This sample stems from a study of blood T cell repertoires in COVID-19. The CDR3 loop spans 15 amino acids. Per germline, CDR1 SGHDN and CDR2 FVKESK. Trimming pared 1 base from V and 0 bases from J, leaving 7 bases between. During active infection, Seattle patients enrolled and were then monitored through disease. The gene calls are TRBV14 and TRBJ2-1; D remains ambiguous. This clonotype was obtained from a man between 18 and 29 years old with COVID-19, enrolled during active disease. Sequencing was carried out using peripheral blood. The CDR3 region is CASSQGPNSYNEQFF. The DNA of the CDR3 is TGTGCCAGCAGCCAAGGGCCAAACTCCTACAATGAGCAGTTCTTC.